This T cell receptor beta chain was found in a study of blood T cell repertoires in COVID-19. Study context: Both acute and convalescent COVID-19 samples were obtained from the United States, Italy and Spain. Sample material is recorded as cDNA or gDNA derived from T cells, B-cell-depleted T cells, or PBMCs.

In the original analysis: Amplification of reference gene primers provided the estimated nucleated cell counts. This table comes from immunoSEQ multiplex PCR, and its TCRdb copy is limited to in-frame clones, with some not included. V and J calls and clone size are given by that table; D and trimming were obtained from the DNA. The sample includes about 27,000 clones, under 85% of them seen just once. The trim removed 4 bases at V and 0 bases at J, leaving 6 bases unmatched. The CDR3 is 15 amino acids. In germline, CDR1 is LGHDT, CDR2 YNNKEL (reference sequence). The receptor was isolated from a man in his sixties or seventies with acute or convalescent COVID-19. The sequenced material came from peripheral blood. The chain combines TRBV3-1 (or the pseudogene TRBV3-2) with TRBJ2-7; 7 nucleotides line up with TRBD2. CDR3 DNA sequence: TGTGCCAGCAGCCCAGCTAGCGGTGGCTCCTACGAGCAGTACTTC. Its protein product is CASSPASGGSYEQYF.